Sequencing of this TCR beta chain was carried out in a study of metastatic and nonmetastatic thyroid tumors. Every patient underwent thyroid surgery untreated. CDR3 length equals 14 residues. The trim removed 3 bases at V and 1 base at J, leaving 2 bases unmatched. Per the authors' pipeline: The study's classifier, a distant-metastasis tool for papillary thyroid cancer, was built using CDR3 differences across clinicopathological groups. TCRdb used MiXCR to call clones anew from the PCR reads. What appears here as the V and J calls and clone size reflects TCRdb's work, not the paper's. The sample yields tens of thousands of clones, 10% to 12% seen once.

The receptor was isolated from a female donor with papillary thyroid cancer or a benign thyroid nodule (not recorded which). Some clones in this sample may be carry-over from other donors' samples. V gene TRBV12-3 or TRBV12-4 combines with J gene TRBJ2-7; 8 bases are shared with TRBD2. Input material: blood. In DNA form, the CDR3 reads TGTGCCAGCAGTTTGGAGCGGGGGTCCTACGAGCAGTACTTC. Protein sequence: CASSLERGSYEQYF.